This T cell receptor beta chain was captured by sequencing in a study of beta chain features in type 1 diabetes. Whole-study results and caveats: Lower insertion and higher deletion counts appeared at VDJ junctions in type 1 diabetes patients.

A remark on this clone: The antigen remains unidentified.

Isolation of CD4+ naive, central memory, regulatory and stem cell-like memory cells was achieved by sorting via CD45RO/CCR7/CD25/CD127/CD95/CD27. All of the isolated RNA was reverse transcribed, so expressed TCRB transcripts were sequenced. Here immunoSEQ multiplex PCR was the method, and the copy in TCRdb shows in-frame clones only, minus some. The sample gives just over 600,000 clones, roughly 16% of which show up once; 0.07% to 0.095% is in the top ten. The material sequenced was naive CD4+ T cells from blood. The sequence came from a man aged 18 to 29 in good health.

The CDR3 is CASSLVLRTAHEQYF. The CDR3, as DNA: TGTGCCAGCAGTTTAGTACTCCGGACAGCCCACGAGCAGTACTTC. This sequence joins TRBV27 and TRBJ2-7; maybe TRBD1 (6 bases). V lost 2 bases and J 5 bases, leaving 16 bases between the germline ends. The CDR3 runs 15 residues. In germline, CDR1 is MNHEY, CDR2 SMNVEV (reference sequence).